These T cell receptor beta chains were read from a single sample in a study of cytomegalovirus exposure and HLA in healthy donors. This table comes from immunoSEQ multiplex PCR, and its TCRdb copy is limited to in-frame clones, with some not included. Seen here are 95,000 to 150,000 clones, approximately 8% observed once, and the top ten hold about 6.6%. The sample was PBMCs. The receptors were gathered from a woman between 40 and 50 years old in good health and CMV-seropositive. CDR3s include the opening cysteine and the closing phenylalanine or tryptophan. A D gene is named only where the DNA matches it firmly. Clone size is given for some rows only: seen once, a few or many times, or a class if the clone is expanded.

d_call cdr3_length j_call clone_size v_call cdr3_aa cdr3_nt
- 15 TRBJ1-5 - TRBV15 CATSRDLTLGQPQHF TGTGCCACCAGCAGAGATTTGACTCTTGGACAGCCCCAGCATTTT
- 14 TRBJ1-2 - TRBV9 CASSPAWETVGYTF TGTGCCAGCAGCCCCGCCTGGGAGACGGTTGGCTACACCTTC
- 15 TRBJ1-1 few TRBV2 CASRGPEGRGTEAFF TGTGCCAGCAGGGGCCCAGAGGGTCGGGGCACTGAAGCTTTCTTT
- 12 TRBJ2-1 - TRBV5-1 CASSSQGYEQFF TGCGCCAGCAGCTCTCAGGGCTATGAGCAGTTCTTC
TRBD2 17 TRBJ2-2 few TRBV5-1 CASSAGLAGGFVGELFF TGCGCCAGCAGCGCCGGACTAGCGGGGGGGTTTGTCGGGGAGCTGTTTTTT
- 15 TRBJ1-4 few TRBV25-1 CASSEFGTGGEKLFF TGTGCCAGCAGTGAATTTGGAACAGGTGGTGAAAAACTGTTTTTT
TRBD1 16 TRBJ2-7 few TRBV25-1 CASSGHLRDRGYEQYF TGTGCCAGCAGTGGTCACCTGCGGGACAGGGGCTACGAGCAGTACTTC
TRBD1 16 TRBJ1-2 - TRBV19 CASARTGEALDYGYTF TGTGCCAGCGCCAGGACAGGGGAGGCCCTGGACTATGGCTACACCTTC
- 13 TRBJ2-7 - TRBV11-2 CASSLDPPREQYF TGTGCCAGCAGCTTAGACCCCCCGCGGGAGCAGTACTTC
- 17 TRBJ1-1 - TRBV30 CAWSVGGSVLMNTEAFF TGTGCCTGGAGTGTAGGGGGAAGTGTCCTCATGAACACTGAAGCTTTCTTT
TRBD2 14 TRBJ2-1 - TRBV10-1 CASIGQLAGGTLFF TGCGCCAGCATTGGGCAGCTAGCGGGGGGGACCCTCTTCTTC
- 14 TRBJ1-6 few TRBV2 CASSDLESNSPLHF TGTGCCAGCAGTGACCTCGAGTCTAATTCACCCCTCCACTTT
TRBD1 14 TRBJ1-1 - TRBV13 CASSGTGEDTEAFF TGTGCCAGCAGTGGGACAGGGGAGGACACTGAAGCTTTCTTT
- 16 TRBJ1-1 few TRBV11-2 CASSFTGNPKNTEAFF TGTGCCAGCAGCTTTACGGGGAACCCCAAGAACACTGAAGCTTTCTTT
TRBD1 14 TRBJ1-2 - TRBV19 CASILSGTAYGYTF TGTGCCAGTATTCTCTCCGGGACAGCGTATGGCTACACCTTC
TRBD1 15 TRBJ1-5 few TRBV18 CASSPRDSSNQPQHF TGTGCCAGCTCACCTCGGGACAGCAGCAATCAGCCCCAGCATTTT
TRBD1 16 TRBJ1-1 - TRBV19 CASSIGRGRMNTEAFF TGTGCCAGTAGTATCGGAAGGGGGCGAATGAACACTGAAGCTTTCTTT
- 14 TRBJ2-5 few TRBV5-1 CASSPWTDQETQYF TGCGCCAGCAGCCCATGGACAGACCAAGAGACCCAGTACTTC
TRBD1 16 TRBJ2-2 few TRBV5-1 CASSLAGLTGAGELFF TGCGCCAGCAGCTTGGCAGGGCTCACAGGGGCCGGGGAGCTGTTTTTT
- 12 TRBJ1-1 - TRBV9 CASSPPGVEAFF TGTGCCAGCAGCCCCCCAGGGGTCGAAGCTTTCTTT
- 14 TRBJ1-2 - TRBV6-5 CASSRQAQHYGYTF TGTGCCAGCAGCCGACAGGCGCAACACTATGGCTACACCTTC
TRBD2 15 TRBJ2-7 few TRBV25-1 CASSESGGGPHEQYF TGTGCCAGCAGTGAATCCGGCGGGGGGCCCCACGAGCAGTACTTC
TRBD1 17 TRBJ2-3 - TRBV10-3 CAISGMGDRVVTDTQYF TGTGCCATCAGCGGGATGGGTGACAGGGTAGTTACAGATACGCAGTATTTT
- 14 TRBJ2-7 few TRBV30 CAWSAIQGWNEQYF TGTGCCTGGAGTGCCATACAGGGTTGGAACGAGCAGTACTTC
- 13 TRBJ1-1 few TRBV2 CASRTRADTEAFF TGTGCCAGCCGGACGAGGGCAGACACTGAAGCTTTCTTT
TRBD1 16 TRBJ2-7 - TRBV5-6 CASSLDTGTAFYEQYF TGTGCCAGCAGCTTGGATACCGGGACAGCCTTCTACGAGCAGTACTTC
- 15 TRBJ1-2 - TRBV6-5 CASSYSPDRVIGYTF TGTGCCAGCAGTTACTCGCCGGACAGAGTTATAGGCTACACCTTC
- 13 TRBJ1-1 few TRBV5-1 CASSFGENTEAFF TGCGCCAGCAGCTTCGGGGAGAACACTGAAGCTTTCTTT